The next 32 T cell receptor beta chains were all read from a single sample in a study of shared clonotypes between healthy human individuals. Selected positively for CCR7 and CD45RO-negative, naive CD8 cells excluded terminally differentiated effector memory CD45RA+ cells. The method was immunoSEQ multiplex PCR; TCRdb's version includes in-frame clones alone and lacks a portion of them. The top ten clones hold about a quarter of a sample with about 700,000 clones, about 91% of them seen once. Sample: naive CD8+ T cells sorted from blood. All receptors come from a man under 40 in good health.

This sequence joins TRBV28 and TRBJ2-6, with 10 bases matching TRBD1. In germline, CDR1 is MDHEN, CDR2 SYDVKM. This CDR3 comprises 16 residues. After removal of 6 bases from V and 9 bases from J, the junction contained 11 bases not matched to a gene. CDR3 nucleotide sequence: TGTGCCAGCAGCCGGGACAGGGGCTTTTCTGTCAACGTCCTGACTTTC. As protein: CASSRDRGFSVNVLTF.

This rearrangement joins TRBV14 to TRBJ2-1; D gene unclear. V was shortened by 4 bases and J by 4 bases, with 14 bases between the two germline ends. CDR1 and CDR2 (germline): SGHDN, FVKESK. The CDR3 consists of 15 residues. In DNA, the CDR3 is TGTGCCAGCAGCCTCTCTGGCGCAGCATACAATGAGCAGTTCTTC. Its protein is CASSLSGAAYNEQFF.

About this clone itself: The identical CDR3 is also encoded by other nucleotide sequences in the sample. The chain couples TRBV2 to TRBJ2-7; the D is unclear. Germline-derived CDR1 and CDR2 are SNHLY and FYNNEI. This CDR3 comprises 12 residues. Between the trimmed V and J ends, which lost 6 bases and 0 bases, there was a span of 6 bases. The CDR3 DNA is TGTGCCAGCAGGGGAAGCTCCTACGAGCAGTACTTC. Protein sequence: CASRGSSYEQYF.

The chain combines TRBV27 with TRBJ2-1; 9 bases match TRBD2. CDR3 length: 13 residues. Germline V gene lookup returns CDR1 MNHEY and CDR2 SMNVEV (reference sequence). V dropped 7 bases and J dropped 4; count of bases not matched to a gene: 2. CDR3 amino acids: CASTSGVYNEQFF. DNA of the CDR3: TGTGCCAGCACTAGCGGGGTATACAATGAGCAGTTCTTC.

This chain links TRBV13 with TRBJ1-1; D is unclear. V was clipped by 4 bases and J by 0 bases, with 6 bases between them. Germline CDR1 reads PRHDT; CDR2 reads FYEKMQ (reference sequence). The CDR3 runs to 13 residues. The CDR3 nucleotides read TGTGCCAGCAGCTCAGGATTGAACACTGAAGCTTTCTTT. It yields the protein CASSSGLNTEAFF. The full variable domain, rest sourced from reference TRBV13 and TRBJ1-1, is AAGVIQSPRHLIKEKRETATLKCYPIPRHDTVYWYQQGPGQDPQFLISFYEKMQSDKGSIPDRFSAQQFSDYHSELNMSSLELGDSALYFCASSSGLNTEAFFGQGTRLTVV.

V usage is TRBV14 and J usage is TRBJ2-2; TRBD2 aligns across 7 bases. In germline, CDR1 is SGHDN, CDR2 FVKESK. J gave up 8 bases and V 4 bases, and 10 bases lay outside the gene matches. The CDR3 runs 15 residues. The CDR3: CASSLSRLAAGELFF. In DNA, the CDR3 is TGTGCCAGCAGCCTTAGCCGACTAGCTGCGGGGGAGCTGTTTTTT.

This chain connects TRBV28 to TRBJ1-2; tentative D call: TRBD1 (6 bases). The CDR3 contains 15 residues. Trimming stripped 6 bases from V and 7 bases from J, with 21 bases between. Germline lookup yields CDR1 MDHEN and CDR2 SYDVKM. The CDR3 nucleotides read TGTGCCAGCAGCCCCGAGGGACAAGGTTTGTCTGGCTACACCTTC. The encoded protein is CASSPEGQGLSGYTF.

V is TRBV14 and J is TRBJ2-7, with 10 bases lining up with TRBD2. The germline CDR1 and CDR2 sequences are SGHDN and FVKESK. The CDR3 sequence is 17 residues long. With V trimmed by 0 bases and J by 3 bases, 8 bases remained unmatched. DNA for the CDR3: TGTGCCAGCAGCCAAGATAGGGTACCTAGCGGGAGCTACGAGCAGTACTTC. Amino acids: CASSQDRVPSGSYEQYF.

CDR3 loop: CASSLWGGTPSNQPQHF. The CDR3 DNA reads as TGTGCCAGCAGTTTGTGGGGGGGGACACCAAGCAATCAGCCCCAGCATTTT. This chain links TRBV27 with TRBJ1-5; maybe TRBD1 (6 bases). Germline loops: CDR1 MNHEY, CDR2 SMNVEV (reference sequence). The CDR3 length is 17 residues. The V and J ends lost 3 bases and 1 base respectively, with 16 bases between them.

This clone occurred a few times. The chain employs TRBV2 and TRBJ1-2; possibly TRBD1 for D (6 bases). This CDR3 contains 11 residues. Germline CDR1 is SNHLY and CDR2 is FYNNEI. V was clipped by 10 bases and J by 8 bases, with 14 bases between them. This CDR3 is CAIQGGLGYTF. The CDR3 coding sequence is TGTGCCATTCAAGGGGGGCTCGGCTACACCTTC.

The chain has TRBV7-2 and TRBJ2-5; TRBD1 might be the D (5 bases). CDR1 is SGHTA, CDR2 FQGNSA, per germline. This CDR3 has 16 residues. Trimming took off 5 bases at V and 1 base at J, with 17 bases between the two ends. CDR3 sequence reads: CASSPPRATAQETQYF. The CDR3 DNA follows: TGTGCCAGCAGCCCACCCAGGGCGACCGCCCAAGAGACCCAGTACTTC.

This clone was detected only once. The chain employs TRBV19 and TRBJ1-1; tentatively, D is TRBD1 (5 bases). V dropped 7 bases and J dropped 3 bases, with 15 bases sitting between them. The CDR3 is 14 amino acids. Germline V gene data show CDR1 as LNHDA and CDR2 as SQIVND (reference sequence). CDR3 DNA sequence: TGTGCCAGTACCACTCCGGGGGGGGACACTGAAGCTTTCTTT. It translates to CASTTPGGDTEAFF.

The chain is built from TRBV7-9 and TRBJ1-5, with no clear D. CDR3 size: 15 residues. In germline, CDR1 is SEHNR, CDR2 FQNEAQ (reference sequence). V was pared by 8 bases and J by 9 bases, with 23 bases between. CDR3 loop: CASGDGRSVLGPQHF. The CDR3 bases are TGTGCCAGCGGCGACGGTCGATCGGTGCTGGGGCCCCAGCATTTT.

This chain joins TRBV9 and TRBJ2-1; D is unclear. Germline V gene lookup returns CDR1 SGDLS and CDR2 YYNGEE. The V end lost 3 bases, the J end lost 0 bases, and 10 bases lay between the germline ends. The CDR3 consists of 15 residues. DNA of the CDR3: TGTGCCAGCAGCGAAGGGTCGTTCTCCTACAATGAGCAGTTCTTC. Protein sequence: CASSEGSFSYNEQFF.

The V call is TRBV11-2, the J call TRBJ2-7, with D possibly TRBD2 on 6 matching bases. Trimming left V 0 bases short and J 0 bases short, with 9 bases between. The CDR3 runs to 15 residues. Germline V CDR1 and CDR2: SGHAT, FQNNGV. The CDR3 DNA sequence: TGTGCCAGCAGCTTAGAACCGGGGGACTCCTACGAGCAGTACTTC. Its translation: CASSLEPGDSYEQYF.

This chain links TRBV4-1 with TRBJ2-7; D is perhaps TRBD2 (6 bases). CDR3 length: 16 residues. From germline, CDR1 is MGHRA and CDR2 YSYEKL. Trimming left V 0 bases short and J 6 bases short, with 18 bases between. The CDR3 region has the DNA TGCGCCAGCAGCCAAGATGCCAGCCTAGCGACCCTCGAGCAGTACTTC. This encodes CASSQDASLATLEQYF.

The chain is built from TRBV14 and TRBJ2-7; 10 bases align to TRBD2. The V segment lost 7 bases and the J segment 5 bases; nucleotides outside the gene matches: 11. Germline CDR1 and CDR2: SGHDN and FVKESK. CDR3 length: 15 amino acids. The CDR3 spells CASTIGTSVLDEQYF. The CDR3 DNA is TGTGCCAGCACCATCGGGACTAGCGTTTTGGACGAGCAGTACTTC.

The chain has TRBV7-2 and TRBJ1-3, with D perhaps matching TRBD1 (5 bases). This CDR3 region has 14 residues. Between the trimmed V and J ends, which lost 3 bases and 7 bases, there was a span of 13 bases. Per the germline V gene, CDR1 is SGHTA and CDR2 is FQGNSA. CDR3 loop: CASSLTAAPNTIYF. In DNA form, the CDR3 reads TGTGCCAGCAGCTTGACAGCAGCACCGAACACCATATATTTT.

The rearrangement joins TRBV11-2 to TRBJ2-2; D might be TRBD1 (6 bases). The germline CDR1 and CDR2 sequences are SGHAT and FQNNGV. CDR3 size: 16 residues. V lost 0 bases, J lost 5 bases, and 13 bases lay in between. The CDR3 sequence: CASSLELGALTGELFF. The CDR3 region has the DNA TGTGCCAGCAGCTTAGAACTGGGGGCCCTGACCGGGGAGCTGTTTTTT.

The genes are TRBV19 and TRBJ2-7, with 7 bases lining up with TRBD2. There are 15 residues in the CDR3. The V and J ends lost 4 bases and 7 bases, in that order; junction bases with no gene match: 13. Germline CDR1 and CDR2: LNHDA and SQIVND (reference sequence). CDR3 nucleotide sequence: TGTGCCAGTAGTAGCGTTGGGGGGGTTCCGTGGGAGCAGTACTTC. Translated: CASSSVGGVPWEQYF.

This chain joins TRBV10-1 and TRBJ2-1; D ambiguous. The CDR3 consists of 19 residues. Germline CDR1 reads WNHNN; CDR2 reads SYGVQD (reference sequence). V was shortened by 7 bases and J by 4 bases, with 29 bases between the two germline ends. The CDR3 nucleotides read TGCGCCAGCACCCCTCGAAGGATTAGGCGGACGAAGAAGTACAATGAGCAGTTCTTC. As protein: CASTPRRIRRTKKYNEQFF.

The rearrangement links TRBV5-4 to TRBJ2-1; D gene ambiguous. Trimming left V 4 bases short and J 0 bases short, with 5 bases between. This CDR3 is 13 amino acids long. Germline CDR1 and CDR2: SGHNT and YYREEE (reference sequence). CDR3 region: CASSRSSYNEQFF. DNA of the CDR3: TGTGCCAGCAGCAGGAGCTCCTACAATGAGCAGTTCTTC. Drawing the rest from reference TRBV5-4 and TRBJ2-1, the complete variable domain is ETGVTQSPTHLIKTRGQQVTLRCSSQSGHNTVSWYQQALGQGPQFIFQYYREEENGRGNFPPRFSGLQFPNYSSELNVNALELDDSALYLCASSRSSYNEQFFGPGTRLTVL.

The chain links TRBV9 to TRBJ2-5; TRBD1 might be the D (6 bases). CDR1 and CDR2 (germline): SGDLS, YYNGEE. CDR3 size: 16 residues. The V end was cut by 3 bases, the J end by 3 bases, with 18 bases between. The CDR3 is CASSARPGHQEETQYF. The CDR3 DNA reads as TGTGCCAGCAGCGCGAGACCGGGACACCAAGAAGAGACCCAGTACTTC.

CDR3 sequence reads: CASSYSFESNTEAFF. The CDR3 DNA is TGTGCCAGCAGTTATTCTTTTGAGTCGAACACTGAAGCTTTCTTT. This chain uses TRBV6-6 with TRBJ1-1; no definite D call. Germline V gives CDR1 MNHNY, CDR2 SVGAGI (reference sequence). The CDR3 has 15 residues. Trimming removed 3 bases at V and 1 base at J, with 12 bases between.

The chain links TRBV19 to TRBJ1-1; the D gene is possibly TRBD1 (6 bases). Trimming took off 4 bases at V and 0 bases at J, with 21 bases between the two ends. This CDR3 is 18 amino acids long. The germline CDR1 and CDR2 sequences are LNHDA and SQIVND (reference sequence). DNA for the CDR3: TGTGCCAGTAGTAATGGGGGCGTTTGGGCCAGGGTGAACACTGAAGCTTTCTTT. Translated: CASSNGGVWARVNTEAFF. Supplemented by reference TRBV19 and TRBJ1-1, the full variable domain reads DGGITQSPKYLFRKEGQNVTLSCEQNLNHDAMYWYRQDPGQGLRLIYYSQIVNDFQKGDIAEGYSVSREKKESFPLTVTSAQKNPTAFYLCASSNGGVWARVNTEAFFGQGTRLTVV.

As concerns this clone: Mismatch with germline at one junction end may stem from a read error. V usage is TRBV7-9 and J usage is TRBJ2-7; 9 bases fit TRBD2. Germline CDR1 reads SEHNR; CDR2 reads FQNEAQ (reference sequence). The CDR3 has 12 residues. The CDR3 DNA reads as TGCTCGACTAGCGGCGTTGACTACGAGCAGTACTTC. Protein product: CSTSGVDYEQYF.

This chain connects TRBV4-2 to TRBJ2-3; D perhaps matches TRBD2 (5 bases). The CDR3 is 15 amino acids. V gave up 1 base and J gave up 0 bases, with 8 bases separating them. CDR1 and CDR2 from the germline V gene are LGHNA and YNFKEQ. In DNA form, the CDR3 reads TGTGCCAGCAGCCAAGTAGGCGGGAGCACAGATACGCAGTATTTT. Its protein is CASSQVGGSTDTQYF.

This clone has more than one count but fewer than ten. Other DNA sequences in this sample translate to the same CDR3. The V call is TRBV10-3, the J call TRBJ2-7; D may be TRBD2 (5 bases). The V end was cut by 4 bases, the J end by 0 bases, with 7 bases between. From germline, CDR1 is ENHRY and CDR2 SYGVKD. This CDR3 is built from 13 residues. CDR3 sequence: CAISVGSSYEQYF. CDR3 bases: TGTGCCATCAGTGTTGGGAGCTCCTACGAGCAGTACTTC.

The V gene is TRBV7-9, the J gene TRBJ2-7, with D possibly being TRBD1 or TRBD2 (5 bases each). CDR1 is SEHNR and CDR2 is FQNEAQ in the germline V gene (reference sequence). The ends were cut back, 4 bases at V and 2 bases at J, with 15 bases in the middle. The CDR3 length is 15 residues. The CDR3 loop reads CASSSEGPPAYEQYF. In DNA form, the CDR3 reads TGTGCCAGCAGCTCCGAGGGGCCACCCGCCTACGAGCAGTACTTC.

This chain links TRBV10-2 with TRBJ1-1; the D is unclear. The V end was cut by 7 bases, the J end by 1 base, with 4 bases between. The CDR3 sequence is 11 residues long. Per the germline V gene, CDR1 is WSHSY and CDR2 is SAAADI. The CDR3 sequence is CASTENTEAFF. CDR3 bases: TGCGCCAGCACAGAGAACACTGAAGCTTTCTTT.

The J gene is TRBJ2-3, the V gene TRBV29-1; 7 nucleotides match TRBD1. The germline gives CDR1 SQVTM, CDR2 ANQGSEA. J lost 2 bases, V lost 3 bases, and 8 bases had no gene match. The CDR3 has 15 residues. CDR3 sequence: CSVEGTGAHTDTQYF. The CDR3 nucleotides are TGCAGCGTTGAGGGCACAGGGGCCCACACAGATACGCAGTATTTT.

The chain is built from TRBV7-2 and TRBJ2-3; 10 bases agree with TRBD2. V lost 1 base to trimming and J lost 5 bases; unmatched junction nucleotides: 12. This CDR3 spans 18 amino acids. Germline V CDR1 and CDR2: SGHTA, FQGNSA. Written as DNA, the CDR3 is TGTGCCAGCAGCTTAGGAGGCCCTAGCGGGGGATGGGTAGATACGCAGTATTTT. Amino acids: CASSLGGPSGGWVDTQYF.